This TCR beta chain was identified in a study of blood T cell repertoires in COVID-19 (dated by TCRdb to the early 2020s). General notes on the study: Samples covering the acute and convalescent phases of COVID-19 were provided by collaborators in the United States, Italy and Spain. The prospective study material was composed of cDNA or gDNA derived from T cells, B-cell-depleted T cells, or PBMCs. The dataset comprised deeply sampled blood TCRbeta repertoires from subjects exposed to, actively infected with, or recovered from COVID-19. The repertoires were made available in a free public database intended to serve as a resource for research on the immune response to SARS-CoV-2. Samples were obtained from the ongoing ImmuneRACE study (first 160 participants) and from 1,254 subjects provided by 6 global collaborators. Sample metadata almost always included a de-identified subject ID, COVID-19 status, age in years and sex. HLA class I and class II types, where available, came from metadata supplied by the sample provider rather than from assay-based typing.

Overall results and qualifications from the work: Clinical and demographic metadata were provided uncurated, with the amount varying by source and participant.

Each collaborating institution followed its own protocols to collect whole blood in K2EDTA tubes. For TCRbeta analysis, collaborators shipped samples as frozen whole blood, isolated PBMCs, or DNA extracted from either of those sample types. TCRbeta CDR3 regions were amplified from genomic DNA using the immunoSEQ Assay, a bias-controlled multiplex PCR. The authors' pipeline ran thus. The number of nucleated cells in each sample was estimated from the amplification of reference gene primers within the assay. To quantify the absolute abundance of each unique TCRbeta CDR3 rearrangement, sequence reads were collapsed and filtered. Productive Simpson clonality was computed per sample as the square root of Simpson's diversity index over productive rearrangements. Held by TCRdb, this immuneACCESS table contains in-frame sequences only and omits some clones. Under half of the omission traces to an unresolved V gene where checked; the cause of the rest is unknown. V and J calls and clone size come straight from that table; D and trimming were deduced from the DNA. Here the sample has some 250,000 clones; around four fifths occur a single time. The ten top clones hold more than 6.5% of the sample.

Of note for this clone: The specificity of this receptor is unknown. Base qualities are not recorded, but no much larger clone differs from it by a single base.

The germline V gene yields SQVTM for CDR1 and ANQGSEA for CDR2. The CDR3 has 11 amino acids, counting the end cysteine and phenylalanine. Only the CDR3 portion is preserved as DNA: 33 bases, with reading frame beginning at the first base. Ends trimmed: V by 7 bases, J by 5 bases; bases unmatched to a gene: 4. Sequences were obtained from peripheral blood. The receptor was derived from a man aged 40-55 years with active or convalescent COVID-19. This chain is built from TRBV29-1 and TRBJ2-7; 8 middle bases align to TRBD1. Here is the DNA: TGCAGCGCCACAGGGGGTAACGAGCAGTACTTC. It specifies CSATGGNEQYF.